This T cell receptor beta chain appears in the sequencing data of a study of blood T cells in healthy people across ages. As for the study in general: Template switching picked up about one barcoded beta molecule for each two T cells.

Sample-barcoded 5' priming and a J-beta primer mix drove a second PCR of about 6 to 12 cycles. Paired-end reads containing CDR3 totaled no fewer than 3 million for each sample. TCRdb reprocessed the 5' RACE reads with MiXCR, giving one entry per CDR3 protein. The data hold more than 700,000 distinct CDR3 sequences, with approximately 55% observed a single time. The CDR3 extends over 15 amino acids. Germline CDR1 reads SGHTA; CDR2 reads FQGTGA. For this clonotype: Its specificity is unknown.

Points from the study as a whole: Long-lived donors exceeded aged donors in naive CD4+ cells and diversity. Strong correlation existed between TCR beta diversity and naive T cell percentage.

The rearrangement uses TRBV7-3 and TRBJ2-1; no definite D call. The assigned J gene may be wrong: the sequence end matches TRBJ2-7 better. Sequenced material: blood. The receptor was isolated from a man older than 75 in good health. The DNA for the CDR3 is TGTGCCAGCAGCCCTTTAGGAGACGGCTACAATGAGCAGTACTTC. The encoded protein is CASSPLGDGYNEQYF.